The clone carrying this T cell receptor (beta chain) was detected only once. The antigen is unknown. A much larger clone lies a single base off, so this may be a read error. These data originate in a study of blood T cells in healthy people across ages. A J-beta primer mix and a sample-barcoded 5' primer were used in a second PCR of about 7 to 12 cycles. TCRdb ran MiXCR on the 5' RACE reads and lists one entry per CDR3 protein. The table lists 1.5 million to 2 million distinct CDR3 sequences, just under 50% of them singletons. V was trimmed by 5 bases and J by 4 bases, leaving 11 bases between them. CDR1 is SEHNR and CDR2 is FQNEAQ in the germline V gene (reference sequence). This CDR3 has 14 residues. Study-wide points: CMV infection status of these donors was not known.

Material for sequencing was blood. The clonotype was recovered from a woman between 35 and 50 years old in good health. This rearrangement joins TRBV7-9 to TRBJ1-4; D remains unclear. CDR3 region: CASSVGHGNEKLFF. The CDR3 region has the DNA TGTGCCAGCAGCGTAGGTCACGGTAATGAAAAACTGTTTTTT.